This T cell receptor (beta chain) appears in the sequencing data of a study of vaccination effects on CD4 cells after COVID-19. Trimming cost V 7 bases and J 4 bases; bases outside gene matches: 14. CDR1 is LNHDA and CDR2 is SQIVND in the germline V gene (reference sequence). CDR3 length equals 17 residues. Regarding this clone: Its matching antigen is unknown.

Expansion with viral peptide pools was applied to antigen-specific CD4+ T cells by the ViraFEST assay prior to sequencing. Culturing for nine to ten days preceded CD4+ T cell isolation. PCR showed that the person got SARS-CoV-2 infection at some point between March and December 2020. Here immunoSEQ multiplex PCR was the method, and the copy in TCRdb shows in-frame clones only, minus some. The sample lists 15,000 to 20,000 clones, around 74% occurring once. The specimen was CD4+ T cells from PBMCs cultured with SARS-CoV-2 spike peptides, collected before COVID-19 vaccination. The chain joins TRBV19 to TRBJ1-5, with 9 bases lining up with TRBD1. The clonotype comes from a human donor who had a prior SARS-CoV-2 infection. The CDR3 loop reads CASISGTGTGLNQPQHF. CDR3 nucleotide sequence: TGTGCCAGTATTTCGGGTACAGGGACAGGGTTAAATCAGCCCCAGCATTTT.